Each of the 24 T cell receptor beta chains below was sequenced from the same sample in a study of blood T cell repertoires in COVID-19. Clones were read by immunoSEQ multiplex PCR, and TCRdb kept only the in-frame ones, dropping some. The repertoire holds over 400,000 clones, with around nine tenths as singletons. Sequenced: PBMCs or T cells enriched from blood (not recorded which). These receptors were collected from a woman aged 55-70 years who had recovered from COVID-19.

The chain carries TRBV12-3 or TRBV12-4 and TRBJ1-2; D not resolved. V shed 4 bases and J shed 5 bases, with 11 bases lying between them. The CDR3 covers 13 residues. The CDR3 coding sequence is TGTGCCAGCAGTTCAAAGTTCGGGTATGGCTACACCTTC. Translation: CASSSKFGYGYTF.

The chain links TRBV19 to TRBJ1-2; 12 positions agree with TRBD1. V was clipped by 2 bases and J by 8 bases; unmatched bases: 9. CDR1 and CDR2 from the germline V gene are LNHDA and SQIVND (reference sequence). There are 16 residues in the CDR3. CDR3 DNA: TGTGCCAGTAGTATACTTCCGGGACAGGGGGCGCAAGGCTACACCTTC. Translating it yields CASSILPGQGAQGYTF.

This clone has a handful of counts. The V gene is TRBV3-1 (or the pseudogene TRBV3-2), the J gene TRBJ2-3, with 8 positions matching TRBD2. V shed 5 bases and J 1 base; nucleotides not matched to a gene: 8. Germline CDR1 LGHDT, CDR2 YNNKEL (reference sequence). CDR3 length equals 16 residues. CDR3 residues: CASSYLGLVGTDTQYF. The CDR3 DNA is TGTGCCAGCAGCTACCTGGGACTAGTCGGCACAGATACGCAGTATTTT.

The chain uses TRBV7-2 and TRBJ2-6; 9 nucleotides line up with TRBD2. CDR3 length: 18 amino acids. Germline lookup yields CDR1 SGHTA and CDR2 FQGNSA. V shed 1 base, J shed 2 bases, and the junction held 6 bases outside the gene matches. CDR3 protein: CASSLVSRGGPGANVLTF. CDR3 nucleotide sequence: TGTGCCAGCAGCTTAGTCTCGCGGGGGGGCCCTGGGGCCAACGTCCTGACTTTC.

V and J are TRBV4-1 and TRBJ2-7; perhaps TRBD2 as D (6 bases). The CDR3 spans 13 residues. CDR1 and CDR2 from the germline V gene are MGHRA and YSYEKL. Trimming left V 0 bases short and J 6 bases short, with 9 bases between. CDR3 in amino acids: CASSQDQGGEQYV. CDR3 bases: TGCGCCAGCAGCCAAGACCAGGGAGGCGAGCAGTACGTC.

V and J are TRBV7-9 and TRBJ1-2; D gene uncertain. Trimming stripped 5 bases from V and 4 bases from J, with 14 bases between. The CDR3 spans 14 residues. Germline CDR1 SEHNR, CDR2 FQNEAQ (reference sequence). The DNA for the CDR3 is TGTGCCAGCAGCCCTACATCAACTAGCTATGGCTACACCTTC. This encodes CASSPTSTSYGYTF. Complete variable domain (other parts from reference TRBV7-9 and TRBJ1-2): DTGVSQNPRHKITKRGQNVTFRCDPISEHNRLYWYRQTLGQGPEFLTYFQNEAQLEKSRLLSDRFSAERPKGSFSTLEIQRTEQGDSAMYLCASSPTSTSYGYTFGSGTRLTVV.

V and J are TRBV2 and TRBJ1-2; the match to TRBD1 covers 11 bases. J gave up 9 bases and V 4 bases, and 7 bases lay outside the gene matches. This CDR3 contains 14 residues. Looked up from germline, CDR1 is SNHLY and CDR2 is FYNNEI. CDR3 amino acids: CASSAGTGGWSYTF. The CDR3, as DNA: TGTGCCAGCAGTGCCGGGACAGGGGGTTGGAGCTACACCTTC. Together with reference TRBV2 and TRBJ1-2, the CDR3 gives the full variable domain: EPEVTQTPSHQVTQMGQEVILRCVPISNHLYFYWYRQILGQKVEFLVSFYNNEISEKSEIFDDQFSVERPDGSNFTLKIRSTKLEDSAMYFCASSAGTGGWSYTFGSGTRLTVV.

The V gene is TRBV5-1, the J gene TRBJ1-5, with a weak D call TRBD1 (6 bases). V lost 0 bases and J 1 base, leaving 11 bases between the germline ends. Germline loops: CDR1 SGHRS, CDR2 YFSETQ. The CDR3 consists of 16 residues. The CDR3 region has the DNA TGCGCCAGCAGCTTGGAGGGGGTGGGAAGCAATCAGCCCCAGCATTTT. Protein: CASSLEGVGSNQPQHF.

In its sample, this clone was seen once. The chain couples TRBV3-1 (or the pseudogene TRBV3-2) to TRBJ2-7, with 9 positions matching TRBD1. Germline loops: CDR1 LGHDT, CDR2 YNNKEL (reference sequence). The length of the CDR3 is 15 residues. V shed 0 bases, J shed 4 bases, and the junction held 4 bases outside the gene matches. CDR3 loop: CASSQEIDRGYEQYF. The CDR3 coding sequence is TGTGCCAGCAGCCAAGAAATAGACAGGGGGTACGAGCAGTACTTC.

The CDR3 spells CSVERQQDGELFF. In DNA, the CDR3 is TGCAGCGTTGAAAGGCAACAGGACGGGGAGCTGTTTTTT. The J gene is TRBJ2-2, the V gene TRBV29-1, with D perhaps TRBD1 (5 bases). Trimming took off 2 bases at V and 7 bases at J, with 11 bases between the two ends. The CDR3 is 13 residues long. Germline CDR1 and CDR2: SQVTM and ANQGSEA.

J is TRBJ2-3 and V is TRBV6-1; 8 bases map to TRBD1. The CDR3 is made up of 15 amino acids. With 3 bases clipped from V and 1 base from J, the junction kept 3 bases outside the gene matches. Germline lookup yields CDR1 MNHNS and CDR2 SASEGT. CDR3 sequence reads: CASSDRGQGTDTQYF. Here the CDR3 DNA reads TGTGCCAGCAGTGACAGGGGGCAAGGCACAGATACGCAGTATTTT.

This chain connects TRBV20-1 to TRBJ2-3, with 9 nucleotides matching TRBD2. The CDR3 covers 15 residues. CDR1 is DFQATT and CDR2 is SNEGSKA in the germline V gene (reference sequence). J was trimmed by 2 bases and V by 5 bases; bases with no gene match: 8. As DNA, the CDR3 is TGCAGTGCTGGTGATAGCGGGGGCCTCACAGATACGCAGTATTTT. Its protein is CSAGDSGGLTDTQYF.

As DNA, the CDR3 is TGTGCCAGCAGCTTGTCGGGCACTGAAGCTTTCTTT. Translation: CASSLSGTEAFF. The chain couples TRBV5-5 to TRBJ1-1; D gene unclear. The V gene lost 1 base and the J gene lost 4 bases, with 5 bases spanning the gap. In germline, CDR1 is SGHKS, CDR2 YYEKEE (reference sequence). This CDR3 has 12 residues.

The rearrangement joins TRBV18 to TRBJ1-1; 9 nucleotides line up with TRBD1. The CDR3 covers 15 residues. The trim removed 2 bases at V and 2 bases at J, leaving 3 bases unmatched. From germline, CDR1 is KGHSH and CDR2 LQKENI. CDR3 in DNA: TGTGCCAGCTCACCAACGGGACAGGGAAACACTGAAGCTTTCTTT. Protein product: CASSPTGQGNTEAFF.

The chain joins TRBV2 to TRBJ2-7, with a weak D call TRBD1 (5 bases). The CDR3 has 15 amino acids. The ends were cut back, 3 bases at V and 2 bases at J, with 14 bases in the middle. Germline V gene data show CDR1 as SNHLY and CDR2 as FYNNEI. This chain's CDR3 is CASSEGLPPPYEQYV. In DNA form, the CDR3 reads TGTGCCAGCAGTGAGGGGCTCCCACCTCCCTACGAGCAGTACGTC.

In DNA form, the CDR3 reads TGTGCCAGCAGCCTTGGGACTAGCGGGGGATCAGATACGCAGTATTTT. It encodes CASSLGTSGGSDTQYF. This chain links TRBV4-2 with TRBJ2-3, with 14 bases matching TRBD2. Germline trimming cut 4 bases from V and 4 bases from J; bases unmatched to any gene: 4. The CDR3 runs 16 residues. CDR1 and CDR2 (germline): LGHNA, YNFKEQ.

The chain joins TRBV7-2 to TRBJ1-5; 10 nucleotides match TRBD1. The V segment lost 5 bases and the J segment 5 bases; nucleotides outside the gene matches: 6. The CDR3 runs to 15 residues. Per the germline V gene, CDR1 is SGHTA and CDR2 is FQGNSA. CDR3 coding DNA: TGTGCCAGCAGCCCTCAGGGGACAGGGGATCAGCCCCAGCATTTT. Translated: CASSPQGTGDQPQHF.

V is TRBV5-6 and J is TRBJ1-1, with 11 bases lining up with TRBD1. The CDR3 runs 14 residues. J was trimmed by 10 bases and V by 2 bases; bases with no gene match: 7. Looked up from germline, CDR1 is SGHDT and CDR2 is YYEEEE. The CDR3 region has the DNA TGTGCCAGCAGCTTTGGGACAGGGGGGATAGGAGCTTTCTTT. This codes for CASSFGTGGIGAFF.

This chain connects TRBV2 to TRBJ2-5; no reliable D call. Trimming left V 7 bases short and J 1 base short, with 13 bases between. This CDR3 has 14 amino acids. CDR1 is SNHLY and CDR2 is FYNNEI in the germline V gene. The CDR3 DNA reads TGTGCCAGCAACGACATCCTACCCCAAGAGACCCAGTACTTC. It encodes CASNDILPQETQYF.

CDR3: CASQKGWRPGANYGYTF. The CDR3, as DNA: TGTGCCAGTCAGAAGGGGTGGAGGCCGGGAGCTAACTATGGCTACACCTTC. The chain employs TRBV27 and TRBJ1-2; D is possibly TRBD1 (5 bases). Germline V CDR1 and CDR2: MNHEY, SMNVEV (reference sequence). This CDR3 region has 17 residues. Trimming took off 9 bases at V and 0 bases at J, with 23 bases between the two ends.

The chain joins TRBV5-1 to TRBJ2-2; TRBD2 is a possible D gene (5 bases). This CDR3 has 15 residues. Deletions cut 1 base from V and 1 base from J, with 8 bases between. CDR1 and CDR2 (germline): SGHRS, YFSETQ. The CDR3 loop reads CASSLPLGNTGELFF. The CDR3 nucleotides read TGCGCCAGCAGCTTGCCACTAGGGAACACCGGGGAGCTGTTTTTT.

The rearrangement joins TRBV5-1 to TRBJ2-3; 7 bases line up with TRBD2. Germline CDR1 is SGHRS and CDR2 is YFSETQ. V shed 4 bases and J 2 bases; nucleotides not matched to a gene: 10. The CDR3 has 16 residues. CDR3 DNA: TGCGCCAGCAGCCCCCTGAAAGCGGGGCTCACAGATACGCAGTATTTT. This sequence encodes CASSPLKAGLTDTQYF.

This clone came up a few times. The chain's CDR3 is CASSARTEQYF. CDR3 in DNA: TGTGCCAGCAGCGCCCGGACAGAGCAGTACTTC. V and J are TRBV14 and TRBJ2-7; weak D call: TRBD1 (5 bases). Germline V gives CDR1 SGHDN, CDR2 FVKESK. V was trimmed by 5 bases and J by 7 bases, leaving 9 bases between them. This CDR3 is 11 amino acids long.

This chain joins TRBV12-5 and TRBJ1-6; TRBD1 is a possible D gene (5 bases). CDR1 LGHNT and CDR2 FRNRAP come from the germline V gene. With 1 base removed from V and 7 bases from J, the gap between germline ends came to 17 bases. This CDR3 has 17 amino acids. DNA of the CDR3: TGTGCTAGTGGTTTGGCACCTTTAGGGGCAAGGAATTCACCCCTCCACTTT. Protein product: CASGLAPLGARNSPLHF.